This is a list of T cell receptor beta chains from one sample in a study of T cell repertoires in cytomegalovirus infection. TCRdb called the reads again in MiXCR, with one record for every CDR3 protein. The sample lists roughly 500,000 distinct CDR3 sequences, around 35% occurring once. The antigens for these receptors are not known. The specimen comprised cultured PBMCs, sampled from culture after CMV antigen stimulation. These receptors were taken from a human donor in good health (CMV status not recorded). Some clones in this sample may be carry-over from other donors' samples. The CDR3 runs from the conserved cysteine through the conserved F or W. The D gene is left open where the match is weak. A clone size is listed for some rows: how often the clone was seen (once, few, many), or a class if it is expanded.

J | D | length | V | size | DNA | CDR3
TRBJ2-1 | - | 14 | TRBV4-3 | few | TGCGCCAGCAGCCAAGTAGAGGGTACGAATGAGCAGTTCTTC | CASSQVEGTNEQFF
TRBJ2-5 | - | 12 | TRBV7-6 | - | TGTGCCAGCAGCCTGCACGAAGAGACCCAGTACTTC | CASSLHEETQYF
TRBJ2-7 | TRBD2 | 14 | TRBV20-1 | few | TGCAGTGCTAGAGTACTAGCGGGAGCCGGGGAGCAGTACTTC | CSARVLAGAGEQYF
TRBJ1-5 | - | 13 | TRBV7-2 | - | TGTGCCAGCAGCTTAGAAGACAATCAGCCCCAGCATTTT | CASSLEDNQPQHF
TRBJ2-7 | TRBD2 | 13 | TRBV20-1 | few | TGCAGTGCTAGAGCTAGCGGGAGTCCCGAGCAGTACTTC | CSARASGSPEQYF
TRBJ2-5 | - | 16 | TRBV6-8 | - | TGTGCCAGCAGTAGGAGGGCCAGGGGCTTTGGAGGGACCCAGTACTTC | CASSRRARGFGGTQYF
TRBJ1-1 | - | 16 | TRBV3-1 | few | TGTGCCAGCAGCCCCACCAGGGTCCGGGGAGACACTGAAGCTTTCTTT | CASSPTRVRGDTEAFF
TRBJ1-4 | - | 16 | TRBV7-2 | many | TGTGCCAGCAGCTTAGCGATCAGGGGCGGAAATGAAAAACTGTTTTTT | CASSLAIRGGNEKLFF
TRBJ2-7 | TRBD1 | 14 | TRBV4-1 | - | TGCGCCAGCAGCAATAAACAGGGGGGATACGAGCAGTACTTC | CASSNKQGGYEQYF
TRBJ2-5 | - | 15 | TRBV7-6 | - | TGTGCCAGCAGCTTAGCAACAGGACAACAAGAGACCCAGTACTTC | CASSLATGQQETQYF
TRBJ2-1 | TRBD2 | 14 | TRBV11-2 | few | TGTGCCAGCAGCTCCGTACTAGCGGGAGGAAAGCAGTTCTTC | CASSSVLAGGKQFF
TRBJ1-6 | TRBD1 | 17 | TRBV7-4 | - | TGTGCCAGCAGCTCGATTTTCGGGACAGGGGGCTATTCACCCCTCCACTTT | CASSSIFGTGGYSPLHF
TRBJ2-4 | TRBD1 | 15 | TRBV7-8 | - | TGTGCCAGCAGCTCCTTACAGGGGTCCAAAAACATTCAGTACTTC | CASSSLQGSKNIQYF
TRBJ1-3 | - | 14 | TRBV7-2 | - | TGTGCCAGCAGCTTATATTCGTCGGGAAACACCATATATTTT | CASSLYSSGNTIYF
TRBJ2-7 | - | 16 | TRBV7-2 | many | TGTGCCAGCAGCTTAAGAGGACTCCCGAGGAACTCCGAGCAGTACTTC | CASSLRGLPRNSEQYF
TRBJ1-5 | - | 16 | TRBV2 | - | TGTGCCACCAGCAATTTAGGCCCGAGGGTCAATCAGCCCCAGCATTTT | CATSNLGPRVNQPQHF
TRBJ2-1 | - | 14 | TRBV10-3 | - | TGTGCCATCAGTGAGTTCCAGGAACGCAATGAGCAGTTCTTC | CAISEFQERNEQFF
TRBJ1-1 | - | 15 | TRBV7-2 | - | TGTGCCAGCAGCTTAGGGGCGGTTCGGGCCGGAGTGGCTTTCTTT | CASSLGAVRAGVAFF
TRBJ1-3 | - | 15 | TRBV18 | few | TGTGCCAGCTCACCAGTGAGGGACTCTGGAAACACCATATATTTT | CASSPVRDSGNTIYF
TRBJ2-1 | - | 13 | TRBV7-2 | many | TGTGCCAGCAGCTTCGGGTGGGACAATGAGCAGTTCTTC | CASSFGWDNEQFF
TRBJ2-1 | - | 15 | TRBV7-2 | - | TGTGCCAGCAGCTTAGCCCCAGGGACCTACAATGAGCAGTTCTTC | CASSLAPGTYNEQFF
TRBJ2-3 | - | 13 | TRBV12-3/TRBV12-4 | - | TGTGCCAGCAGTTTGCCCGGTGGCGGTACGCAGTATTTT | CASSLPGGGTQYF
TRBJ2-5 | TRBD2 | 15 | TRBV7-8 | - | TGTGCCAGCAGCATGGGACTAGCGGTAAAAGAGACCCAGTACTTC | CASSMGLAVKETQYF
TRBJ2-2 | - | 12 | TRBV19 | - | TGTGCCAGTCAGACAGAGACCGGGGAGCTGTTTTTT | CASQTETGELFF
TRBJ2-3 | - | 15 | TRBV10-3 | - | TGTGCCATCAGTGAGTTACGCCTCAGCACAGATACGCAGTATTTT | CAISELRLSTDTQYF
TRBJ1-3 | - | 12 | TRBV12-3/TRBV12-4 | - | TGTGCCAGCAGCCGAACAGGACACACCATATATTTT | CASSRTGHTIYF
TRBJ2-1 | TRBD1 | 14 | TRBV7-6 | - | TGTGCCAGCAGCTGGAAAGACAGGGTCCATGAGCAGTTCTTC | CASSWKDRVHEQFF
TRBJ2-3 | - | 17 | TRBV18 | few | TGTGCCAGCTCACCACTGTTGGGGTTTCGAGGCACAGATACGCAGTATTTT | CASSPLLGFRGTDTQYF
TRBJ1-4 | - | 13 | TRBV11-2 | - | TGTGCCAGCAGCTTTTTGGGTTCTGAAAAACTGTTTTTT | CASSFLGSEKLFF
TRBJ1-1 | TRBD1 | 14 | TRBV19 | few | TGTGCCAGTACCGCGGGACAGATGAACACTGAAGCTTTCTTT | CASTAGQMNTEAFF
TRBJ2-1 | TRBD2 | 15 | TRBV7-2 | - | TGTGCCAGCAGCACCTGGACTAGCGGCAACAATGAGCAGTTCTTC | CASSTWTSGNNEQFF
TRBJ2-2 | TRBD2 | 17 | TRBV7-4 | - | TGTGCCAGCAGACTCGCGGCGGCTAGCGGGATCACCGGGGAGCTGTTTTTT | CASRLAAASGITGELFF
TRBJ2-3 | TRBD2 | 21 | TRBV7-8 | - | TGTGCCAGCAGCTTATTTGGAGTGCCTAGCGGGAGCATACCACCTACAGATACGCAGTATTTT | CASSLFGVPSGSIPPTDTQYF
TRBJ2-7 | TRBD2 | 15 | TRBV7-8 | many | TGTGCCAGCAGCCTAGGACTAGCTACCTCCTACGAGCAGTACTTC | CASSLGLATSYEQYF
TRBJ1-1 | TRBD1 | 15 | TRBV7-3 | few | TGTGCCAGCAGCCTCCAAGGGGGCGCGCAGACTGAAGCTTTCTTT | CASSLQGGAQTEAFF
TRBJ1-6 | TRBD1 | 17 | TRBV27 | - | TGTGCCAGCAGTTCCGGGACAGGGCTTCGCTATAATTCACCCCTCCACTTT | CASSSGTGLRYNSPLHF
TRBJ1-2 | TRBD1 | 16 | TRBV7-2 | many | TGTGCCAGCAGCTTAGGGCCCACAGGGGAGAATTATGGCTACACCTTC | CASSLGPTGENYGYTF
TRBJ2-1 | - | 19 | TRBV23-1 | - | TGCGCCAGCAGTCACCCGACAGGGGTCAGGCTAGCGGAGAACAATGAGCAGTTCTTC | CASSHPTGVRLAENNEQFF
TRBJ2-7 | TRBD1 | 15 | TRBV7-2 | few | TGTGCCAGCAGCCCTGACAGGGGGTGGGTCTACGAGCAGTACTTC | CASSPDRGWVYEQYF
TRBJ2-5 | TRBD2 | 16 | TRBV5-4 | once | TGTGCCAGCAGCTTGATGCGAGGGGCGGGAGGGGAGACCCAGTACTTC | CASSLMRGAGGETQYF
TRBJ1-5 | TRBD1 | 17 | TRBV4-3 | few | TGCGCCAGCAGCCAACGCTGGGGGACAGACGTAAATCAGCCCCAGCATTTT | CASSQRWGTDVNQPQHF
TRBJ2-7 | TRBD2 | 16 | TRBV7-4 | - | TGTGCCAGCAGCTCGTCTCGGGGGGAGGGCCTGTACGAGCAGTACTTC | CASSSSRGEGLYEQYF
TRBJ1-4 | - | 13 | TRBV29-1 | - | TGCAGCGTGGCCGGGACTACTAATGAAAAACTGTTTTTT | CSVAGTTNEKLFF
TRBJ2-7 | TRBD1 | 14 | TRBV11-2 | - | TGTGCCAGCAGCAAGACAGGGGGCTCGTACGAGCAGTACTTC | CASSKTGGSYEQYF
TRBJ2-7 | TRBD2 | 16 | TRBV4-1 | - | TGCGCCAGCAGCCAAGAAAACGGAGGCGGGAGCTACGAGCAGTACTTC | CASSQENGGGSYEQYF
TRBJ2-1 | TRBD2 | 17 | TRBV7-2 | many | TGTGCCAGCAGCCATCCTAGCGGGAGGCACTCCTACAATGAGCAGTTCTTC | CASSHPSGRHSYNEQFF
TRBJ1-2 | - | 15 | TRBV18 | - | TGTGCCAGCTCACCCCGACAGTTACCTAACTATGGCTACACCTTC | CASSPRQLPNYGYTF
TRBJ1-5 | - | 14 | TRBV19 | once | TGTGCATCCAGTACGAATGCGGGCAATCAGCCCCAGCATTTT | CASSTNAGNQPQHF
TRBJ2-3 | - | 16 | TRBV3-1 | - | TGTGCCAGCAGCCGGGAGACTGGGGGCCCCACAGATACGCAGTATTTT | CASSRETGGPTDTQYF
TRBJ2-6 | - | 15 | TRBV7-2 | - | TGTGCCAGCAGCTCCGGGCCCTCTGGGGCCAACGTCCTGACTTTC | CASSSGPSGANVLTF
TRBJ1-2 | TRBD1 | 15 | TRBV7-8 | many | TGTGCCAGCAGCCCGCAGGGGGATTCTAACTATGGCTACACCTTC | CASSPQGDSNYGYTF
TRBJ1-2 | - | 15 | TRBV10-3 | few | TGTGCCATCAGTGAGTTGGAGGGAGGGAACTATGGCTACACCTTC | CAISELEGGNYGYTF
TRBJ2-3 | - | 12 | TRBV20-1 | - | TGCAGTGCTAAAGGACAAACAGATACGCAGTATTTT | CSAKGQTDTQYF
TRBJ1-1 | - | 15 | TRBV4-1 | - | TGCGCCAGCACCCTTAGGGAAAGCCGGAACACTGAAGCTTTCTTT | CASTLRESRNTEAFF
TRBJ2-1 | TRBD1 | 15 | TRBV19 | once | TGTGCCAGTAGTATTATGCGAGGACAGGATCATGAGCAGTTCTTC | CASSIMRGQDHEQFF
TRBJ1-1 | TRBD1 | 15 | TRBV12-5 | many | TGTGCTAGTGGTTTCGGGACAGGACTGACGACTGAAGCTTTCTTT | CASGFGTGLTTEAFF
TRBJ2-7 | - | 14 | TRBV19 | few | TGTGCCAGTAGTATAACCCGGGACAATTTAGCTTTGCACTTC | CASSITRDNLALHF
TRBJ2-5 | - | 12 | TRBV25-1 | - | TGTGCCAGCAGACAAAACGAGGCGACCCAGTACTTC | CASRQNEATQYF
TRBJ2-1 | - | 13 | TRBV6-2/TRBV6-3 | - | TGTGCCAGCATAGGTCTACCCTACAATGAGCAGTTCTTC | CASIGLPYNEQFF